These 21 T cell receptor beta chains were all obtained from the same sample, sequenced in a study of T cell responses to AZD1222 COVID-19 vaccine. The data were produced by immunoSEQ multiplex PCR, yet TCRdb's version contains in-frame clones alone and is incomplete. Among roughly 150,000 clones listed, less than 95% were seen once. Sequences were derived from peripheral blood, sampled on day 0 of AZD1222 vaccination. The receptor set was obtained from an adult in good health.

The chain is built from TRBV18 and TRBJ1-5; D unresolved. The CDR3 is 14 amino acids. CDR1 is KGHSH, CDR2 LQKENI, per germline. V was pared by 3 bases and J by 5 bases, with 11 bases between. This chain's CDR3 is CASSPGSIDQPQHF. CDR3 nucleotide sequence: TGTGCCAGCTCACCCGGGAGTATCGATCAGCCCCAGCATTTT.

The rearrangement joins TRBV2 to TRBJ1-5; D not certain. This CDR3 is 16 amino acids long. Germline CDR1 and CDR2: SNHLY and FYNNEI. The ends were cut back, 1 base at V and 3 bases at J, with 13 bases in the middle. The CDR3 spells CASSEGRSELNQPQHF. The CDR3, as DNA: TGTGCCAGCAGTGAAGGAAGGTCAGAGCTCAATCAGCCCCAGCATTTT.

This chain uses TRBV14 with TRBJ2-1; the match to TRBD2 covers 10 bases. CDR1 is SGHDN, CDR2 FVKESK, per germline. The CDR3 extends over 19 amino acids. The V segment lost 0 bases and the J segment 0 bases; nucleotides outside the gene matches: 8. The CDR3 nucleotides are TGTGCCAGCAGCCAAGATTTGTCTAGCGGGAGTTTCTCCTACAATGAGCAGTTCTTC. It encodes CASSQDLSSGSFSYNEQFF.

This clone has a single count. The V gene is TRBV30, the J gene TRBJ2-2; D gene uncertain. V dropped 2 bases and J dropped 3 bases, with 7 bases sitting between them. The germline V gene has CDR1 GTSNPN and CDR2 SVGIG (reference sequence). The CDR3 runs 13 residues. The CDR3 nucleotides read TGTGCCTGGAGTTGGATGGACACCGGGGAGCTGTTTTTT. This sequence encodes CAWSWMDTGELFF.

The chain couples TRBV20-1 to TRBJ2-1, with D uncertain. The ends were cut back, 3 bases at V and 2 bases at J, with 14 bases in the middle. The CDR3 length is 15 residues. From germline, CDR1 is DFQATT and CDR2 SNEGSKA (reference sequence). The CDR3 region is CSASLTPPTYNEQFF. DNA for the CDR3: TGCAGTGCTAGTTTGACCCCCCCTACCTACAATGAGCAGTTCTTC.

This clone was detected a few times. The chain recombines TRBV4-3 with TRBJ1-1, with D maybe TRBD1 (5 bases). The CDR3 covers 15 residues. CDR1 is LGHNA, CDR2 YSLEER, per germline. V gave up 0 bases and J gave up 1 base, with 9 bases separating them. CDR3 DNA: TGCGCCAGCAGCCAAGAAGGGGTTGGGAACACTGAAGCTTTCTTT. Amino acid sequence: CASSQEGVGNTEAFF.

The V call is TRBV5-1, the J call TRBJ1-5; D is possibly TRBD1 (6 bases). This CDR3 has 15 amino acids. Germline assignment: CDR1 SGHRS and CDR2 YFSETQ. V was cut by 0 bases and J by 0 bases, with 7 bases left in between. The CDR3 is CASSLEGDSNQPQHF. In DNA form, the CDR3 reads TGCGCCAGCAGCTTGGAGGGGGATAGCAATCAGCCCCAGCATTTT.

This chain links TRBV7-6 with TRBJ2-1, with 12 nucleotides matching TRBD2. The CDR3 runs 16 residues. CDR1 and CDR2 from the germline V gene are SGHVS and FNYEAQ. V lost 2 bases, J lost 2 bases, and 1 base stayed unmatched. Written as DNA, the CDR3 is TGTGCCAGCAGCTTAACTAGCGGGAGGCCCTACAATGAGCAGTTCTTC. Encoded protein: CASSLTSGRPYNEQFF.

This clone was seen a few times. The genes are TRBV5-1 and TRBJ2-7, with 7 bases lining up with TRBD1. The CDR3 totals 15 residues. Germline V gene sequence: CDR1 SGHRS, CDR2 YFSETQ. J lost 5 bases, V lost 4 bases, and 12 bases had no gene match. The CDR3 region is CASSPLTGSPHEQYF. Written as DNA, the CDR3 is TGCGCCAGCAGCCCGTTGACAGGGTCTCCCCACGAGCAGTACTTC. The whole variable domain, filled in from reference TRBV5-1 and TRBJ2-7, reads KAGVTQTPRYLIKTRGQQVTLSCSPISGHRSVSWYQQTPGQGLQFLFEYFSETQRNKGNFPGRFSGRQFSNSRSEMNVSTLELGDSALYLCASSPLTGSPHEQYFGPGTRLTVT.

In DNA form, the CDR3 reads TGTGCCTGGAGTGTGGGGGGGACCACAGATACGCAGTATTTT. It yields the protein CAWSVGGTTDTQYF. The gene calls are TRBV30 and TRBJ2-3; 7 bases match TRBD2. Per germline, CDR1 GTSNPN and CDR2 SVGIG (reference sequence). The CDR3 extends over 14 amino acids. V lost 0 bases, J lost 2 bases, and 2 bases stayed unmatched.

The chain uses TRBV9 and TRBJ1-2; 8 nucleotides agree with TRBD1. The CDR3 covers 15 residues. Germline CDR1 reads SGDLS; CDR2 reads YYNGEE. V lost 5 bases and J lost 4; bases outside the gene matches: 10. CDR3 in amino acids: CASRSGTGTSYGYTF. The CDR3 DNA reads TGTGCCAGCAGATCGGGGACAGGAACTTCCTATGGCTACACCTTC.

The chain joins TRBV7-2 to TRBJ2-7; D gene unclear. This CDR3 is built from 17 residues. Trimming pared 2 bases from V and 0 bases from J, leaving 17 bases between. Germline V gives CDR1 SGHTA, CDR2 FQGNSA. This CDR3 is CASSLKVQRPSSYEQYF. The CDR3 DNA sequence: TGTGCCAGCAGCTTAAAGGTTCAAAGGCCGAGCTCCTACGAGCAGTACTTC.

The chain joins TRBV30 to TRBJ2-6, with TRBD2 matching over 7 bases. The length of the CDR3 is 14 residues. From germline, CDR1 is GTSNPN and CDR2 SVGIG (reference sequence). The V and J ends lost 5 bases and 3 bases, in that order; junction bases with no gene match: 4. For the CDR3, the DNA is TGTGCCTGGGAAGCGGGACGTGGGGCCAACGTCCTGACTTTC. Translating it yields CAWEAGRGANVLTF.

The chain links TRBV9 to TRBJ2-4; weak D call: TRBD1 (5 bases). CDR3 size: 17 residues. Between the trimmed V and J ends, which lost 4 bases and 0 bases, there was a span of 17 bases. The V gene's germline CDR1 is SGDLS and CDR2 YYNGEE. The CDR3 bases are TGTGCCAGCAGCCCTCGAGACAGTTCGGGAGCCAAAAACATTCAGTACTTC. This sequence encodes CASSPRDSSGAKNIQYF. Based on the CDR3 plus reference TRBV9 and TRBJ2-4, the full variable domain is DSGVTQTPKHLITATGQRVTLRCSPRSGDLSVYWYQQSLDQGLQFLIQYYNGEERAKGNILERFSAQQFPDLHSELNLSSLELGDSALYFCASSPRDSSGAKNIQYFGAGTRLSVL.

V and J are TRBV7-2 and TRBJ1-6; TRBD1 agrees at 8 bases. The germline V gene has CDR1 SGHTA and CDR2 FQGNSA. V lost 1 base and J lost 8; bases outside the gene matches: 4. The CDR3 is 15 residues long. The CDR3 DNA reads TGTGCCAGCAGCTTAGGGGGACAGGTTGATTCACCCCTCCACTTT. It specifies CASSLGGQVDSPLHF. The complete variable domain, with remaining parts taken from reference TRBV7-2 and TRBJ1-6, reads GAGVSQSPSNKVTEKGKDVELRCDPISGHTALYWYRQSLGQGLEFLIYFQGNSAPDKSGLPSDRFSAERTGGSVSTLTIQRTQQEDSAVYLCASSLGGQVDSPLHFGNGTRLTVT.

In its sample, this clone is medium-sized. The CDR3 loop reads CASSLDSWDRATYEQYF. CDR3 in DNA: TGTGCCAGCAGCTTAGATTCATGGGACAGGGCCACCTACGAGCAGTACTTC. The chain is built from TRBV7-2 and TRBJ2-7, with 9 bases identical to TRBD1. The V and J ends lost 1 base and 2 bases, in that order; junction bases with no gene match: 9. The CDR3 has 17 residues. Germline CDR1 reads SGHTA; CDR2 reads FQGNSA.

The J gene is TRBJ2-3, the V gene TRBV30; the match to TRBD2 covers 7 bases. The CDR3 totals 13 residues. CDR1 is GTSNPN and CDR2 is SVGIG in the germline V gene (reference sequence). The junction had 7 bases not matched to a gene; V was cut back by 5 bases and J by 5 bases. CDR3 DNA sequence: TGTGCCTGGGCGGGAGTCTTGAGAGATACGCAGTATTTT. Translating gives CAWAGVLRDTQYF.

This clone was counted between two and nine times. The J gene is TRBJ1-1, the V gene TRBV7-2; no clear D. The length of the CDR3 is 14 residues. CDR1 is SGHTA and CDR2 is FQGNSA in the germline V gene. V was cut by 3 bases and J by 4 bases, with 12 bases left in between. CDR3 in DNA: TGTGCCAGCAGCTTTCAAGGGCGGCCCACTGAAGCTTTCTTT. The encoded protein is CASSFQGRPTEAFF.

The V and J genes are TRBV7-2 and TRBJ2-1; D is uncertain. Looked up from germline, CDR1 is SGHTA and CDR2 is FQGNSA. V lost 2 bases and J 0 bases, leaving 14 bases between the germline ends. This CDR3 comprises 17 residues. This chain's CDR3 is CASSLSTFAASYNEQFF. For the CDR3, the DNA is TGTGCCAGCAGCTTAAGTACTTTCGCGGCCTCCTACAATGAGCAGTTCTTC.

This rearrangement joins TRBV9 to TRBJ2-1; 14 bases map to TRBD2. Trimming cost V 4 bases and J 9 bases; bases outside gene matches: 3. The CDR3 spans 14 residues. CDR1 is SGDLS and CDR2 is YYNGEE in the germline V gene. The CDR3: CASSLGLAGVEQFF. The CDR3 DNA sequence: TGTGCCAGCAGCTTGGGACTAGCGGGAGTTGAGCAGTTCTTC. Using reference TRBV9 and TRBJ2-1 for the parts outside the CDR3, the full variable domain is DSGVTQTPKHLITATGQRVTLRCSPRSGDLSVYWYQQSLDQGLQFLIQYYNGEERAKGNILERFSAQQFPDLHSELNLSSLELGDSALYFCASSLGLAGVEQFFGPGTRLTVL.

The gene calls are TRBV11-2 and TRBJ2-7; 7 bases map to TRBD2. Germline loops: CDR1 SGHAT, CDR2 FQNNGV. After removal of 3 bases from V and 5 bases from J, the junction contained 13 bases not matched to a gene. The CDR3 extends over 16 amino acids. The DNA of the CDR3 is TGTGCCAGCAGCTTCCCCCCACTAGCGCATGACCACGAGCAGTACTTC. Translated: CASSFPPLAHDHEQYF.